This TCR beta chain was recovered during a study of human T cells and chemical hapten exposure. General observations from the study: Patch test score was positively correlated with the counts of PT1 expanded TCRs.

This clonotype turned up a few times. Its antigen is not identified. Time point denoted: patch test 1, 2 weeks after DPC sensitization. The sample's treatment: therapeutic diphenylcyclopropenone sensitization with weekly scalp DPC. From whole blood left unfractionated, total RNA was extracted. TCRdb reprocessed the RACE reads with MiXCR, giving one entry per CDR3 protein. The table shows approximately 400,000 distinct CDR3 sequences, with nearly 5% occurring only once. V was pared by 6 bases and J by 3 bases, with 15 bases between. CDR1 is SEHNR and CDR2 is FQNEAQ in the germline V gene (reference sequence). CDR3 size: 15 residues.

Sequenced here: whole blood, sampled in connection with sensitization to the hapten diphenylcyclopropenone (DPC). V usage is TRBV7-9 and J usage is TRBJ2-1, with a tentative D call TRBD1 (5 bases). This clonotype was sampled from a woman aged 45-59 years with alopecia areata. Some clones in this sample may be carry-over from other donors' samples. CDR3 amino acids: CASRMTATYYNEQFF. CDR3 nucleotides: TGTGCCAGCAGAATGACAGCCACATACTACAATGAGCAGTTCTTC.